This T cell receptor (beta chain) was retrieved from a study of T-cell reconstitution after alpha-beta-depleted transplantation in children. The CDR3 length is 16 residues. The germline V and J ends were trimmed by 2 bases and 0 bases, with 16 bases remaining between them. The V gene's germline CDR1 is DFQATT and CDR2 SNEGSKA (reference sequence). It was with unique molecular identifiers that the TCRbeta library was prepared. TCRdb analysed the PCR reads with MiXCR anew, one entry per CDR3 protein. The repertoire includes roughly 790,000 distinct CDR3 sequences, approximately 15% of them detected once, and approximately 5% sits in the top ten.

The specimen comprised PBMCs, mostly from graft donor cells, sampled 360 days after TCRalphabeta/CD19-depleted stem cell transplant. The source is a male patient younger than 18 who had a stem cell transplant for acute lymphoblastic leukemia, so the T cells may come from the graft donor. The chain uses TRBV20-1 and TRBJ1-1; unclear D gene. For the CDR3, the DNA is TGCAGTGCTAGACAACGGGCGCTTTGGCTGAACACTGAAGCTTTCTTT. Translated: CSARQRALWLNTEAFF.